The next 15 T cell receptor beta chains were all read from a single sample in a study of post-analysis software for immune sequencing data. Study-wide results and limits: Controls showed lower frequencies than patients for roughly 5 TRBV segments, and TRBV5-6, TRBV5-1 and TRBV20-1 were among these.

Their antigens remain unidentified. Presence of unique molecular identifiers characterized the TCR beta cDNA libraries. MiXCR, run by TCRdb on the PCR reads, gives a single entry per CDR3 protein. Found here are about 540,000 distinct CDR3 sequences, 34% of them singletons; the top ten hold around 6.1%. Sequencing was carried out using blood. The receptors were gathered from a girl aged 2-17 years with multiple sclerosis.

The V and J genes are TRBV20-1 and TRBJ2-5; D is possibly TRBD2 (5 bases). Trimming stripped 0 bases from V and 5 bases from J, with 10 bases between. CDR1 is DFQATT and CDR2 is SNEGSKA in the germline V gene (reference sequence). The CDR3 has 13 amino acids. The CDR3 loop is CSAREPGWETQYF. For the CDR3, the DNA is TGCAGTGCTAGAGAACCGGGGTGGGAGACCCAGTACTTC.

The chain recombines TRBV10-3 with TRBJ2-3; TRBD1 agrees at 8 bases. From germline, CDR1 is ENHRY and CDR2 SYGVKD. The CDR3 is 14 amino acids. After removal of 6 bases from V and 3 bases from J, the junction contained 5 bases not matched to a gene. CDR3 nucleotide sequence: TGTGCCATCAGCACCGGACAGGGAACAGATACGCAGTATTTT. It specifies CAISTGQGTDTQYF.

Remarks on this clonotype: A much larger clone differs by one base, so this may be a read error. For the CDR3, the DNA is TGCGCCAGCGGCTTGGGGGCGGGGGCCCTCTACGAGCAGTACTTC. Encoded protein: CASGLGAGALYEQYF. The chain uses TRBV5-1 and TRBJ2-7; tentatively, D is TRBD2 (7 bases). Germline V gives CDR1 SGHRS, CDR2 YFSETQ. CDR3 size: 15 residues.

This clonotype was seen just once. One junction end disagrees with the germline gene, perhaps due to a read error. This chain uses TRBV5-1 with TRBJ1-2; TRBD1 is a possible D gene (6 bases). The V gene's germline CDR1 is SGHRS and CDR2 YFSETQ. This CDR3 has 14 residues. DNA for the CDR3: TGCGCCAGCAGCCCAGGGGCAGGGGTCTATGGCCACACCTTC. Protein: CASSPGAGVYGHTF.

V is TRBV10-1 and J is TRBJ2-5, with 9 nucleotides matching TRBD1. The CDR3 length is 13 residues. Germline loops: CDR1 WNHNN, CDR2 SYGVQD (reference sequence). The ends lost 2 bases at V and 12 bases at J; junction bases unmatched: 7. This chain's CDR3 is CASSEDGGTGKYF. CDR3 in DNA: TGCGCCAGCAGTGAGGATGGGGGGACAGGGAAGTACTTC.

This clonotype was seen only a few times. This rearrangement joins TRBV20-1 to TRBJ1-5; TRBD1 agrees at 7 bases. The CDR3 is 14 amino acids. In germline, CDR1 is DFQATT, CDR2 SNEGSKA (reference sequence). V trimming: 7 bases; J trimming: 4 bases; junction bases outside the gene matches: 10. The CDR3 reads CSVADRIINQPQHF. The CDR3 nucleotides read TGCAGTGTCGCGGACAGGATTATTAATCAGCCCCAGCATTTT.

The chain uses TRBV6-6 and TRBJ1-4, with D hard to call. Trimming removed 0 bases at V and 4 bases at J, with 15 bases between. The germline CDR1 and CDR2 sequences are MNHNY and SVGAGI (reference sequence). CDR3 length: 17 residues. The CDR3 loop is CASSYSKEAARNEKLFF. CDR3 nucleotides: TGTGCCAGCAGTTACTCGAAAGAGGCGGCCCGTAATGAAAAACTGTTTTTT.

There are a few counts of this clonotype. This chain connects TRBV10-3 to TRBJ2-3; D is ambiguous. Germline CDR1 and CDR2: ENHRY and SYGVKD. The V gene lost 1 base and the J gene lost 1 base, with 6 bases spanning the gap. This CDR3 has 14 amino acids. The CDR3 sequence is CAISELARTDTQYF. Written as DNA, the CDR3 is TGTGCCATCAGTGAGTTGGCCCGCACAGATACGCAGTATTTT.

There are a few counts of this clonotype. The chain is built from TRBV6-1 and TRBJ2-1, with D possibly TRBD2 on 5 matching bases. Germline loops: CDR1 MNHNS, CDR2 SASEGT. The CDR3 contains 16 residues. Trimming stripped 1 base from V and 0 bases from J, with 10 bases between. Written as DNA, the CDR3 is TGTGCCAGCAGTGAAGATCAGCGGAGCTCCTACAATGAGCAGTTCTTC. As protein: CASSEDQRSSYNEQFF.

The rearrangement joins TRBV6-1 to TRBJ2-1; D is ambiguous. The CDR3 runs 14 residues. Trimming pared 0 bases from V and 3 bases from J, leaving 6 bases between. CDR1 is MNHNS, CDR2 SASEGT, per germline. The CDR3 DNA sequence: TGTGCCAGCAGTGAAGCGAGGAGCTACAATGAGCAGTTCTTC. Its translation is CASSEARSYNEQFF.

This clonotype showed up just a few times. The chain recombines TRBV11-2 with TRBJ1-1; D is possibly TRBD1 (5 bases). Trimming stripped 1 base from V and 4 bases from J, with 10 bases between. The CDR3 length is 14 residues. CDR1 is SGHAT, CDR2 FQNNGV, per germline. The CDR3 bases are TGTGCCAGCAGCTTAGGGCCCAGGGCCACTGAAGCTTTCTTT. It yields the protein CASSLGPRATEAFF.

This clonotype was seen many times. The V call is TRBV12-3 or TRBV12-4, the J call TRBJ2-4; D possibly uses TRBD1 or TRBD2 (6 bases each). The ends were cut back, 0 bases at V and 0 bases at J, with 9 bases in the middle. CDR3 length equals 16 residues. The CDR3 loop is CASSLAGGLAKNIQYF. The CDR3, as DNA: TGTGCCAGCAGTTTAGCGGGGGGCCTAGCCAAAAACATTCAGTACTTC.

CDR3 sequence: CASSLRTSSRHEKLFF. The CDR3, as DNA: TGCGCCAGCAGCTTGCGTACCAGCTCCCGACATGAAAAACTGTTTTTT. The chain employs TRBV5-1 and TRBJ1-4; D is undetermined. The CDR3 has 16 amino acids. Germline CDR1 SGHRS, CDR2 YFSETQ. V gave up 1 base and J gave up 6 bases, with 16 bases separating them. Filled out from reference TRBV5-1 and TRBJ1-4, the complete variable domain reads KAGVTQTPRYLIKTRGQQVTLSCSPISGHRSVSWYQQTPGQGLQFLFEYFSETQRNKGNFPGRFSGRQFSNSRSEMNVSTLELGDSALYLCASSLRTSSRHEKLFFGSGTQLSVL.

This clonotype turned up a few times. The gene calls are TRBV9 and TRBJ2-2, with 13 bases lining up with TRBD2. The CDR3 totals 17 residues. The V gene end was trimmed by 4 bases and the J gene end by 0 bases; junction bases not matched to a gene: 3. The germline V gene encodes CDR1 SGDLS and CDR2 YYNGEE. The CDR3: CASSTTSGGANTGELFF. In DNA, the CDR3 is TGTGCCAGCAGCACCACTAGCGGGGGGGCGAACACCGGGGAGCTGTTTTTT.

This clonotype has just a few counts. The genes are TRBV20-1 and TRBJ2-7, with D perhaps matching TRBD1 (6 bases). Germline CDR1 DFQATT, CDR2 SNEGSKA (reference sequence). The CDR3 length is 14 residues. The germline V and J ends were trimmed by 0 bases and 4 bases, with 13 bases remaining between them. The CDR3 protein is CSARDRDNIYEQYF. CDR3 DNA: TGCAGTGCTAGAGATAGGGACAACATATACGAGCAGTACTTC.